These 6 T cell receptor beta chains were sequenced from one sample in a study of PD-1 blockade in classical Hodgkin lymphoma. Each patient's relapse followed autologous stem cell transplantation, and brentuximab vedotin exposure varied. Profiling relied on immunoSEQ multiplex PCR, and the TCRdb table lists in-frame clones only, not all of them. The sample records around 34,000 clones, 76% being singletons. The sample consisted of peripheral blood mononuclear cells (PBMCs), taken before the second cycle of nivolumab. All receptors derive from a human donor with classical Hodgkin lymphoma.

This rearrangement joins TRBV20-1 to TRBJ2-5; D gene unclear. Germline CDR1 reads DFQATT; CDR2 reads SNEGSKA (reference sequence). The CDR3 extends over 10 amino acids. The ends were cut back, 5 bases at V and 5 bases at J, with 6 bases in the middle. CDR3: CSALVETQYF. CDR3 nucleotides: TGCAGTGCTCTTGTGGAGACCCAGTACTTC.

The J gene is TRBJ2-5, the V gene TRBV5-6; D tentatively reads TRBD1 or TRBD2 (5 bases each). This CDR3 has 13 amino acids. V dropped 3 bases and J dropped 1 base, with 7 bases sitting between them. Germline CDR1 and CDR2: SGHDT and YYEEEE. CDR3 protein: CASSSGRQETQYF. The DNA of the CDR3 is TGTGCCAGCAGCTCGGGGCGCCAAGAGACCCAGTACTTC.

This clone is a singleton in its sample. This chain joins TRBV7-3 and TRBJ2-1; D tentatively reads TRBD1 or TRBD2 (5 bases each). This CDR3 is built from 13 residues. V gave up 5 bases and J gave up 7 bases, with 12 bases separating them. Germline values: CDR1 SGHTA, CDR2 FQGTGA. As DNA, the CDR3 is TGTGCCAGCAGCCTCGGGTGGGGGAATGAGCAGTTCTTC. It encodes CASSLGWGNEQFF.

This clone was picked up a small number of times. For the CDR3, the DNA is TGTGCCAGCAGTGAAGCGGACTCTTATAATTCACCCCTCCACTTT. This codes for CASSEADSYNSPLHF. The J gene is TRBJ1-6, the V gene TRBV6-1, with unresolved D. Trimming cost V 0 bases and J 4 bases, with 7 bases left between them. The V gene's germline CDR1 is MNHNS and CDR2 SASEGT. This CDR3 has 15 residues.

V gene TRBV7-2 combines with J gene TRBJ1-3; perhaps TRBD1 as D (6 bases). The CDR3 runs 15 residues. Trimming removed 1 base at V and 4 bases at J, with 11 bases between. Germline lookup yields CDR1 SGHTA and CDR2 FQGNSA. CDR3: CASSLDRVGGNTIYF. The CDR3 DNA reads as TGTGCCAGCAGCTTAGACAGGGTGGGAGGAAACACCATATATTTT.

V usage is TRBV7-2 and J usage is TRBJ2-3, with D perhaps TRBD2 (6 bases). The CDR3 has 15 amino acids. Germline V gives CDR1 SGHTA, CDR2 FQGNSA. V lost 7 bases, J lost 1 base, and 15 bases lay in between. CDR3 bases: TGTGCCAGCAAGCGCGGGGAGTGGGGCACAGATACGCAGTATTTT. Protein sequence: CASKRGEWGTDTQYF.